This T cell receptor beta chain was identified during a study of control samples from healthy donors and cancer patients. Assay used: immunoSEQ multiplex PCR; TCRdb lists only in-frame clones, some missing. Of about 140,000 clones detected, 94% appear once; the ten largest clones hold 10% to 15%. The CDR3 totals 12 residues. CDR1 is SGHAT, CDR2 FQNNGV, per germline. V lost 5 bases, J lost 5 bases, and 7 bases lay in between. The receptor comes from a man aged 35 to 55 in good health. This chain links TRBV11-2 with TRBJ2-1; D ambiguous. Sequencing was performed on blood. CDR3 region: CASSLNHNEQFF. CDR3 coding DNA: TGTGCCAGCAGCCTCAATCACAATGAGCAGTTCTTC.